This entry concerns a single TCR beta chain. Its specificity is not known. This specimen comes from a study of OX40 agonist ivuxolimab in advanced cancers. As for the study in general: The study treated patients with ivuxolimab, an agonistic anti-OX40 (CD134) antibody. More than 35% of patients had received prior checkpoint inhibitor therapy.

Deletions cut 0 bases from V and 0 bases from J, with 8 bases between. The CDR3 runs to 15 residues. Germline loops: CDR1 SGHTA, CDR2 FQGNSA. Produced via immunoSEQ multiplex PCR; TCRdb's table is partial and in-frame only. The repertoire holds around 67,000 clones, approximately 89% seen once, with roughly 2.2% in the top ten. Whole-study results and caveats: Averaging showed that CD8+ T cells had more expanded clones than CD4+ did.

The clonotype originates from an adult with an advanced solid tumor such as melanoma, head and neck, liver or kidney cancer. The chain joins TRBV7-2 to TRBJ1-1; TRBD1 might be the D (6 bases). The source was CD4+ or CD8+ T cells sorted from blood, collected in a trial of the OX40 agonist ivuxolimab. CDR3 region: CASSLAGTLNTEAFF. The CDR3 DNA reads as TGTGCCAGCAGCTTAGCGGGGACATTGAACACTGAAGCTTTCTTT.